These 14 T cell receptor beta chains share one sample of origin, sequenced in a study of early T cells in non-severe SARS-CoV-2 infection. TCRdb redid the calling of the 5' RACE reads with MiXCR, one entry per CDR3 protein. The sample has tens of thousands of distinct CDR3 sequences, 10% to 15% seen once; the top ten hold around 5%. The sequenced sample consisted of whole blood. Receptor source: an adult who was a healthcare worker with PCR-confirmed SARS-CoV-2 infection or an uninfected control (not recorded which).

This clonotype occurred many times. The chain recombines TRBV3-1 with TRBJ1-1; D is uncertain. The CDR3 contains 15 residues. The V gene lost 1 base and the J gene lost 5 bases, with 14 bases spanning the gap. The germline CDR1 and CDR2 sequences are LGHDT and YNNKEL (reference sequence). The CDR3: CASSQGLGRLTEAFF. The CDR3 DNA sequence: TGTGCCAGCAGCCAAGGTTTAGGGCGGTTGACTGAAGCTTTCTTT.

This clonotype was recorded at least ten times. The J gene is TRBJ2-1, the V gene TRBV6-2 or TRBV6-3, with 13 bases identical to TRBD2. The CDR3 runs to 19 residues. Germline V gives CDR1 MNHEY, CDR2 SVGEGT. The V gene end was trimmed by 0 bases and the J gene end by 1 base; junction bases not matched to a gene: 6. CDR3 coding DNA: TGTGCCAGCAGTTACTCCGCGACTAGCGGGGGGTATTCCTACAATGAGCAGTTCTTC. Translated, it gives CASSYSATSGGYSYNEQFF.

The V call is TRBV4-3, the J call TRBJ1-4, with 9 nucleotides matching TRBD1. The J segment lost 3 bases and the V segment lost 3 bases, leaving 14 bases of the junction unmatched. The CDR3 totals 19 residues. Per germline, CDR1 LGHNA and CDR2 YSLEER. CDR3 in amino acids: CASSQGLLQGAHANEKLFF. Here the CDR3 DNA reads TGCGCCAGCAGCCAGGGTCTCCTACAGGGGGCGCATGCTAATGAAAAACTGTTTTTT.

This rearrangement joins TRBV10-3 to TRBJ2-3; 12 bases agree with TRBD2. The CDR3 runs to 17 residues. The V segment lost 3 bases and the J segment 6 bases; nucleotides outside the gene matches: 10. Germline lookup yields CDR1 ENHRY and CDR2 SYGVKD. CDR3: CAISEQLAGGLTDTQYF. CDR3 bases: TGTGCCATCAGTGAACAACTAGCGGGGGGCTTGACGGATACGCAGTATTTT.

This clonotype came up many times. The chain is built from TRBV4-3 and TRBJ2-5; TRBD2 is a possible D gene (6 bases). Per the germline V gene, CDR1 is LGHNA and CDR2 is YSLEER. This CDR3 region has 19 residues. Deletions cut 0 bases from V and 1 base from J, with 21 bases between. The CDR3: CASSQEGGLAPHLQETQYF. The CDR3 bases are TGCGCCAGCAGCCAAGAAGGAGGGCTAGCGCCCCACCTCCAAGAGACCCAGTACTTC.

This clonotype was counted between two and nine times. The rearrangement links TRBV11-2 to TRBJ1-1, with TRBD1 matching over 7 bases. Trimming cost V 7 bases and J 0 bases; bases outside gene matches: 20. Germline assignment: CDR1 SGHAT and CDR2 FQNNGV. The CDR3 length is 19 residues. CDR3 DNA: TGTGCCAGCAACAGTCGACGCATCCAGGGGGGCCCTATGAACACTGAAGCTTTCTTT. Protein product: CASNSRRIQGGPMNTEAFF.

The chain links TRBV24-1 to TRBJ2-3; D might be TRBD2 (5 bases). The CDR3 length is 15 residues. From germline, CDR1 is KGHDR and CDR2 SFDVKD. Trimming took off 3 bases at V and 3 bases at J, with 12 bases between the two ends. This CDR3 is CATSDGLASTDTQYF. The CDR3 bases are TGTGCCACCAGTGATGGGCTAGCATCTACAGATACGCAGTATTTT.

The table lists this clonotype with many counts. The rearrangement joins TRBV12-3 or TRBV12-4 to TRBJ1-5; perhaps TRBD1 as D (5 bases). The CDR3 runs to 15 residues. Trimming pared 7 bases from V and 0 bases from J, leaving 13 bases between. This chain's CDR3 is CASIQGRGSNQPQHF. CDR3 nucleotides: TGTGCCAGCATCCAGGGTCGGGGTAGCAATCAGCCCCAGCATTTT.

This clonotype was detected many times. The rearrangement links TRBV12-3 or TRBV12-4 to TRBJ2-7; D perhaps matches TRBD1 (6 bases). The V end lost 6 bases, the J end lost 3 bases, and 12 bases lay between the germline ends. The CDR3 contains 13 residues. Here the CDR3 reads CASRGDNFYEQYF. DNA of the CDR3: TGTGCCAGCAGGGGGGACAATTTCTACGAGCAGTACTTC.

There are many counts of this clonotype. The CDR3 spells CASSQDVRSGRGARSEQYF. The CDR3 DNA is TGTGCCAGCAGCCAAGATGTAAGATCGGGCAGGGGTGCCCGTAGCGAGCAGTACTTC. This chain connects TRBV3-1 to TRBJ2-7; a weak D match, TRBD1 (6 bases). Trimming stripped 0 bases from V and 6 bases from J, with 27 bases between. Germline CDR1 and CDR2: LGHDT and YNNKEL (reference sequence). This CDR3 has 19 residues.

This clonotype is medium-sized (0.01 to 0.1%) within its sample. The rearrangement links TRBV20-1 to TRBJ2-2; D may be TRBD2 (6 bases). This CDR3 comprises 11 residues. The V end was cut by 6 bases, the J end by 4 bases, with 6 bases between. CDR1 and CDR2 (germline): DFQATT, SNEGSKA (reference sequence). CDR3 protein: CSAGGTGELFF. The CDR3 DNA sequence: TGCAGTGCCGGGGGCACCGGGGAGCTGTTTTTT.

This clonotype occurred many times. This sequence joins TRBV11-2 and TRBJ1-1; no clear D gene. Germline lookup yields CDR1 SGHAT and CDR2 FQNNGV. The CDR3 is made up of 14 amino acids. V was pared by 4 bases and J by 1 base, with 10 bases between. In nucleotides, the CDR3 is TGTGCCAGCAGCTACCCCGGCCCGAACACTGAAGCTTTCTTT. It is translated as CASSYPGPNTEAFF.

This clonotype was counted ten times or more. The chain has TRBV30 and TRBJ1-5, with 7 bases identical to TRBD1. The V and J ends lost 3 bases and 2 bases, in that order; junction bases with no gene match: 7. This CDR3 region has 15 residues. Germline assignment: CDR1 GTSNPN and CDR2 SVGIG (reference sequence). CDR3 sequence reads: CAWSEQGLGNQPQHF. The CDR3 DNA reads as TGTGCCTGGAGCGAACAGGGGTTGGGCAATCAGCCCCAGCATTTT.

This clonotype has ten or more counts. CDR3 sequence reads: CASSSIDTQYF. The CDR3 nucleotides are TGTGCCAGTAGTTCCATAGATACGCAGTATTTT. The chain uses TRBV19 and TRBJ2-3; D call uncertain. CDR3 length: 11 residues. CDR1 and CDR2 (germline): LNHDA, SQIVND (reference sequence). Trimming took 5 bases from V and 5 from J, leaving 5 bases between them.